Presented here are 18 T cell receptor beta chains from one specimen sequenced in a study of beta chain features in type 1 diabetes. Sequencing targeted expressed TCRB transcripts, as all isolated RNA had been reverse transcribed. Produced via immunoSEQ multiplex PCR; TCRdb's table is partial and in-frame only. The sample records roughly 500,000 clones, about 29% being singletons. The material sequenced was naive CD4+ T cells from blood. These receptors were collected from a young man in good health.

The chain combines TRBV25-1 with TRBJ2-7; 9 nucleotides match TRBD2. Germline values: CDR1 MGHDK, CDR2 SYGVNS. With 1 base clipped from V and 4 bases from J, the junction kept 8 bases outside the gene matches. The CDR3 extends over 16 amino acids. The CDR3 reads CASSELETSGAYEQYF. In nucleotides, the CDR3 is TGTGCCAGCAGTGAATTGGAGACTAGCGGAGCTTACGAGCAGTACTTC.

This clone was counted between two and nine times. The rearrangement links TRBV5-1 to TRBJ2-5, with D perhaps TRBD2 (6 bases). Germline CDR1 is SGHRS and CDR2 is YFSETQ. This CDR3 has 14 residues. Trimming removed 4 bases at V and 1 base at J, with 11 bases between. This CDR3 reads CASSRGLLQETQYF. As DNA, the CDR3 is TGCGCCAGCAGCAGGGGACTCCTCCAAGAGACCCAGTACTTC.

Details on this clone: The same CDR3 arises from other DNA sequences in this sample as well. V gene TRBV30 combines with J gene TRBJ1-5; tentative D call: TRBD1 (6 bases). Per the germline V gene, CDR1 is GTSNPN and CDR2 is SVGIG (reference sequence). This CDR3 is 12 amino acids long. Trimming pared 4 bases from V and 5 bases from J, leaving 9 bases between. The CDR3 DNA reads as TGTGCCTGGAACAGGGAAGATCAGCCCCAGCATTTT. It specifies CAWNREDQPQHF.

This clone occurred a few times. The chain recombines TRBV7-2 with TRBJ2-3; D ambiguous. V lost 5 bases and J lost 5, with 20 bases in between. This CDR3 has 16 amino acids. Germline values: CDR1 SGHTA, CDR2 FQGNSA. Here the CDR3 DNA reads TGTGCCAGCAGCCCGCGTCCCTTCGTGCCGCGAGATACGCAGTATTTT. Translation: CASSPRPFVPRDTQYF.

The rearrangement joins TRBV7-8 to TRBJ2-1; TRBD1 agrees at 9 bases. The V gene's germline CDR1 is SGHVS and CDR2 FQNEAQ. The trim removed 5 bases at V and 7 bases at J, leaving 9 bases unmatched. The CDR3 covers 15 residues. DNA of the CDR3: TGTGCCAGCAGCCCTTGGACAGGGGAAGGGAATGAGCAGTTCTTC. Protein sequence: CASSPWTGEGNEQFF. Full variable domain (remainder filled in from reference TRBV7-8 and TRBJ2-1): GAGVSQSPRYKVAKRGQDVALRCDPISGHVSLFWYQQALGQGPEFLTYFQNEAQLDKSGLPSDRFFAERPEGSVSTLKIQRTQQEDSAVYLCASSPWTGEGNEQFFGPGTRLTVL.

With respect to this clone: An end of the junction differs from the germline gene, which may be a read error. V gene TRBV7-7 combines with J gene TRBJ2-5; D call uncertain. There are 15 residues in the CDR3. CDR1 and CDR2 from the germline V gene are SSHAT and FNYEAQ (reference sequence). CDR3 sequence reads: CASSLQPVARETQYF. The CDR3 region has the DNA TGTGCTAGCAGCTTACAGCCTGTGGCTCGGGAGACCCAGTACTTC.

The table lists this clone with a few counts. The J gene is TRBJ1-1, the V gene TRBV5-4, with D unresolved. Per germline, CDR1 SGHNT and CDR2 YYREEE (reference sequence). There are 15 residues in the CDR3. Trimming removed 0 bases at V and 0 bases at J, with 9 bases between. DNA for the CDR3: TGTGCCAGCAGCTTGGCCCGGGGAATGAACACTGAAGCTTTCTTT. It specifies CASSLARGMNTEAFF.

This clone was counted between two and nine times. The rearrangement uses TRBV7-8 and TRBJ2-5, with TRBD2 as a possible D gene (6 bases). CDR1 and CDR2 from the germline V gene are SGHVS and FQNEAQ. The CDR3 covers 15 residues. V lost 1 base and J lost 5, with 14 bases in between. As DNA, the CDR3 is TGTGCCAGCAGCTTAGATACTAGCTGGGGGGAGACCCAGTACTTC. This sequence encodes CASSLDTSWGETQYF.

This clone turned up a few times. V and J are TRBV29-1 and TRBJ1-1; D not resolved. CDR3 size: 14 residues. Trimming pared 3 bases from V and 0 bases from J, leaving 11 bases between. Germline CDR1 reads SQVTM; CDR2 reads ANQGSEA. This CDR3 reads CSVERGPLNTEAFF. The CDR3 nucleotides read TGCAGCGTTGAGAGAGGACCGTTGAACACTGAAGCTTTCTTT.

The rearrangement joins TRBV9 to TRBJ2-2; 13 bases map to TRBD2. This CDR3 is built from 16 residues. Germline lookup yields CDR1 SGDLS and CDR2 YYNGEE. Germline trimming cut 0 bases from V and 4 bases from J; bases unmatched to any gene: 0. Written as DNA, the CDR3 is TGTGCCAGCAGCGTAGGGACTAGCGGGAGCACCGGGGAGCTGTTTTTT. It codes for CASSVGTSGSTGELFF.

This clone was detected once. The chain recombines TRBV15 with TRBJ1-1, with a weak D call TRBD1 (5 bases). Trimming removed 3 bases from V and 6 bases from J, with 17 bases in between. CDR3 length: 15 residues. Germline CDR1 reads LNHNV; CDR2 reads YYDKDF (reference sequence). The CDR3 loop reads CATSSRGGWGSEAFF. As DNA, the CDR3 is TGTGCCACCAGCAGCCGGGGAGGGTGGGGGTCTGAAGCTTTCTTT.

Only one count was recorded for this clone. This chain joins TRBV25-1 and TRBJ2-5; 12 nucleotides agree with TRBD2. TRBJ2-7 explains the end of the DNA better; the J call may be wrong. The CDR3 totals 15 residues. Germline CDR1 MGHDK, CDR2 SYGVNS. For the CDR3, the DNA is TGTGCCAGCAGCAGTGACACTAGCGGGAGGAACGAGCAGTACTTC. Protein sequence: CASSSDTSGRNEQYF.

A word on this clone: In the same sample, other DNA sequences code for this CDR3. The chain joins TRBV30 to TRBJ1-1; D is ambiguous. Germline V gene lookup returns CDR1 GTSNPN and CDR2 SVGIG (reference sequence). The CDR3 is made up of 13 amino acids. The ends were cut back, 0 bases at V and 4 bases at J, with 9 bases in the middle. The CDR3 DNA sequence: TGTGCCTGGAGTGTTGGGGTAGGCACTGAAGCTTTCTTT. The encoded protein is CAWSVGVGTEAFF.

The chain is built from TRBV11-2 and TRBJ2-7; TRBD2 matches 7 bases. The germline gives CDR1 SGHAT, CDR2 FQNNGV. The V segment lost 7 bases and the J segment 4 bases; nucleotides outside the gene matches: 7. This CDR3 comprises 13 residues. CDR3: CASTGTNTYEQYF. CDR3 DNA sequence: TGTGCCAGCACCGGGACTAACACTTACGAGCAGTACTTC.

The CDR3 loop is CASSEWGSGRGEETQYF. Here the CDR3 DNA reads TGTGCCAGCAGTGAATGGGGTAGCGGGAGAGGGGAAGAGACCCAGTACTTC. V is TRBV25-1 and J is TRBJ2-5, with 9 positions matching TRBD2. There are 17 residues in the CDR3. The germline V gene has CDR1 MGHDK and CDR2 SYGVNS. Losses at the gene ends were 1 base for V and 3 bases for J; bases not matched to a gene: 9.

This clone was detected a few times. V and J are TRBV7-2 and TRBJ2-3; 9 bases align to TRBD2. The germline CDR1 and CDR2 sequences are SGHTA and FQGNSA. This CDR3 spans 17 amino acids. The V segment lost 4 bases and the J segment 1 base; nucleotides outside the gene matches: 9. The CDR3 loop is CASSSDGAGGGTDTQYF. CDR3 nucleotide sequence: TGTGCCAGCAGCTCGGACGGAGCGGGAGGAGGCACAGATACGCAGTATTTT.

The V gene is TRBV7-7, the J gene TRBJ2-5; perhaps D is TRBD1 or TRBD2 (5 bases each). Trimming stripped 0 bases from V and 5 bases from J, with 16 bases between. The germline gives CDR1 SSHAT, CDR2 FNYEAQ (reference sequence). This CDR3 is 16 amino acids long. CDR3: CASSLAEAGLGETQYF. CDR3 sequence (DNA): TGTGCCAGCAGCTTAGCGGAGGCAGGGCTTGGGGAGACCCAGTACTTC.

This clone showed up just a few times. This sequence joins TRBV6-5 and TRBJ2-1; no clear D gene. The V and J ends lost 5 bases and 7 bases respectively, with 6 bases between them. This CDR3 is 11 amino acids long. Germline V CDR1 and CDR2: MNHEY, SVGAGI. CDR3 region: CASSRMNEQFF. As DNA, the CDR3 is TGTGCCAGCAGTCGGATGAATGAGCAGTTCTTC.